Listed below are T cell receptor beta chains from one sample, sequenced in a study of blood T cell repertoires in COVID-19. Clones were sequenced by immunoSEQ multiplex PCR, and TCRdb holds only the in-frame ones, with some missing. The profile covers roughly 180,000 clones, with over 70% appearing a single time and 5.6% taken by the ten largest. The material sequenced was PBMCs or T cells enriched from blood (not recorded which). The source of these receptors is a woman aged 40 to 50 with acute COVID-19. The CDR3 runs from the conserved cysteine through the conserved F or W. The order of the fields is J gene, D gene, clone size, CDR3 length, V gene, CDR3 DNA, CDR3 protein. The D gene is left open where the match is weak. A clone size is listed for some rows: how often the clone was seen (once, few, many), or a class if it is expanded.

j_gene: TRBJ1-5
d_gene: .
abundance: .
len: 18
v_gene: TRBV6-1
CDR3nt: TGTGCCAGCAGTGAAAGTGACAGAGGCTCCCTGGGGCGTCAGCCCCAGCATTTT
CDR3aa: CASSESDRGSLGRQPQHF

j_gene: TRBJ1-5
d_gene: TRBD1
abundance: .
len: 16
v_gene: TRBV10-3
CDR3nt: TGTGCCATCAGTGAGGGAGGACAGGGCCACAATCAGCCCCAGCATTTT
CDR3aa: CAISEGGQGHNQPQHF

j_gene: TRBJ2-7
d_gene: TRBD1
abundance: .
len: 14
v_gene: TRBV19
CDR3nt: TGTGCCAGTAGGGAGACAGGGGGGTCCTACGAGCAGTACTTC
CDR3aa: CASRETGGSYEQYF

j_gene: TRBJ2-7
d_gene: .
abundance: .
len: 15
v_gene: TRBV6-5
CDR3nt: TGTGCCAGCAGTTCCCCCACAAGGGGGAATTACGAGCAGTACTTC
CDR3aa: CASSSPTRGNYEQYF

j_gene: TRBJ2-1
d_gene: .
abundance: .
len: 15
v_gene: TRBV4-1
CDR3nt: TGCGCCAGCAGCCCCCACAAGTTCCTTTACAATGAGCAGTTCTTC
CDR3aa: CASSPHKFLYNEQFF

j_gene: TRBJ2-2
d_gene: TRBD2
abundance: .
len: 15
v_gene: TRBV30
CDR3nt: TGTGCCTGGAGTGTAGGAGCGGGAGGTGTCGGGGAGCTGTTTTTT
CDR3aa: CAWSVGAGGVGELFF

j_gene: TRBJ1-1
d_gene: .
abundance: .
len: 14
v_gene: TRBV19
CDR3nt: TGTGCCAGTAGATTCCGGACAGTGGGAACTGAAGCTTTCTTT
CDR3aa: CASRFRTVGTEAFF

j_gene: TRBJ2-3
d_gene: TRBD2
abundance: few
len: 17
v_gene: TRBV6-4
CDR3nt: TGTGCCAGCAGTGAAGGTCCAGCGGGAGGTGGGACAGATACGCAGTATTTT
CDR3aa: CASSEGPAGGGTDTQYF

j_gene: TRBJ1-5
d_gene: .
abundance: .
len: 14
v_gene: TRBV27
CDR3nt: TGTGCCAGCAGTCCCGGAGGCTATTATCAGCCCCAGCATTTT
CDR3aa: CASSPGGYYQPQHF

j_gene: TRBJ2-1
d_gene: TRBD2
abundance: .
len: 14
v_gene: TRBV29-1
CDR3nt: TGCAGCCAAAGACTAGCGGCGAGATACAATGAGCAGTTCTTC
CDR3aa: CSQRLAARYNEQFF

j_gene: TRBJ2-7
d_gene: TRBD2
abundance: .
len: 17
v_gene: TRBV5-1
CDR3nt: TGCGCCAGCAGCTTGTTGCCTAGCGGGAGGCAGTCCTACGAGCAGTACTTC
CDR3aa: CASSLLPSGRQSYEQYF

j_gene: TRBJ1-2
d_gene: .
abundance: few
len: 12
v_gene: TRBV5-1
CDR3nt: TGCGCCAGCAGCACTACTACGAGTGGCTACACCTTC
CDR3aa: CASSTTTSGYTF

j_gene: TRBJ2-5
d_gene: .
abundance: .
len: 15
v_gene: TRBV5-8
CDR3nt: TGTGCCAGCAGCCACAGGGACGGCCAACAAGAGACCCAGTACTTC
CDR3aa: CASSHRDGQQETQYF

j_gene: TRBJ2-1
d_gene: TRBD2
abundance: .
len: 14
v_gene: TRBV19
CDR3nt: TGTGCCAGTAGTATACTAGCGGAATACAATGAGCAGTTCTTC
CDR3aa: CASSILAEYNEQFF

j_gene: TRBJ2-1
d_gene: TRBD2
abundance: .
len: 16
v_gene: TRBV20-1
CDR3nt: TGCAGTGCTAGTAGTGAAGCGGGAAGCTCCTACAATGAGCAGTTCTTC
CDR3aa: CSASSEAGSSYNEQFF

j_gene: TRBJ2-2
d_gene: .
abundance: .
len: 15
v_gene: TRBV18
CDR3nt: TGTGCCAGCTCACCAAAAGCAGGGATGGCCGGGGAGCTGTTTTTT
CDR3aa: CASSPKAGMAGELFF

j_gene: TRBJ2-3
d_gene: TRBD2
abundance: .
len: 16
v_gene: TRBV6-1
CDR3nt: TGTGCCAGCAGTGAAAGGCTAGCGGGAGTCACAGATACGCAGTATTTT
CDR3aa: CASSERLAGVTDTQYF

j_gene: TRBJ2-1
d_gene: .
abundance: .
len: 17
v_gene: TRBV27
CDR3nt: TGTGCCAGCAGTCCTCTATGGACACTCCAGGGGTACAATGAGCAGTTCTTC
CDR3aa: CASSPLWTLQGYNEQFF

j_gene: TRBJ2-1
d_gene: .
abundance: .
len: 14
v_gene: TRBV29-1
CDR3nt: TGCAGCACCCAGCGGGATCAGGGGTCGGGCGAGCAGTTCTTC
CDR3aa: CSTQRDQGSGEQFF

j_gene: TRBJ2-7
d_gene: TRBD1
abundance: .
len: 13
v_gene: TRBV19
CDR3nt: TGTGCCAGTAGCGACAGGGGATTCGGCGAGCAGTACTTC
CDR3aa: CASSDRGFGEQYF

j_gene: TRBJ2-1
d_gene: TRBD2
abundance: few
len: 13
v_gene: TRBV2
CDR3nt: TGTGCCAGCAGATCCGGGACTAACAATGAGCAGTTCTTC
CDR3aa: CASRSGTNNEQFF

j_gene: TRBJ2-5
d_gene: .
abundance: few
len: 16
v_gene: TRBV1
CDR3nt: TGCACCAGCAGCTCGGCTAGCGGGAGGGCCGGAGAGACCCAGTACTTC
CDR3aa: CTSSSASGRAGETQYF

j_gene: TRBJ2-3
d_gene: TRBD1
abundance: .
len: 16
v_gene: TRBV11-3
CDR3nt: TGTGCCAGCAGCCCTTACGGACAGGGTACCACAGATACGCAGTATTTT
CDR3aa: CASSPYGQGTTDTQYF

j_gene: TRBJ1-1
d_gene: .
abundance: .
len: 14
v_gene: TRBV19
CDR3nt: TGTGCCAGTAGTTCCTTACAAGAGAACACTGAAGCTTTCTTT
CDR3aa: CASSSLQENTEAFF

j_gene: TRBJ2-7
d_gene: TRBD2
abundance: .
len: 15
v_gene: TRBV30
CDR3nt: TGTGCCTGGGAGACTAGCGGGGTTAGCTCCTACGAGCAGTACTTC
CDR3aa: CAWETSGVSSYEQYF

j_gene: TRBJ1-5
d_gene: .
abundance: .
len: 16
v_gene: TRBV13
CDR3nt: TGTGCCAGCAGCTTAGGCCCTGCAGGGCCAAATCAGCCCCAGCATTTT
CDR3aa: CASSLGPAGPNQPQHF

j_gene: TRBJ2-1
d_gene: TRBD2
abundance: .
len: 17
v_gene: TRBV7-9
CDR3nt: TGTGCCAGCAGCCCACCCTATAGGACTAGCGCATACAATGAGCAGTTCTTC
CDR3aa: CASSPPYRTSAYNEQFF

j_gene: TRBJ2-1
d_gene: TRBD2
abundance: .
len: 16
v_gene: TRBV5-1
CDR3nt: TGCGCCAGCAGCTTTAGCGGGAGCAGCTCCTACAATGAGCAGTTCTTC
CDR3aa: CASSFSGSSSYNEQFF

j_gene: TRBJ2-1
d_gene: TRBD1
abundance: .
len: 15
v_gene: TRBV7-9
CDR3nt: TGTGCCAGCAGCTCGTGGGACAGTTTTAGCCATGAGCAGTTCTTC
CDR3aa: CASSSWDSFSHEQFF